The T cell receptor beta chain described here comes from a study of sequential checkpoint blockade in melanoma. The wider study: First-line arms were nivolumab then ipilimumab, or the reverse, randomized 1:1. After both sequences, patients received maintenance nivolumab.

The treatment is: randomized to nivolumab then ipilimumab (arm A) or the reverse (arm B). Live CD3+CD8+ CD19− CD56− cells were sorted from PBMCs. This table comes from immunoSEQ multiplex PCR, and its TCRdb copy is limited to in-frame clones, with some not included. The repertoire holds more than 15,000 clones, with 93% as singletons. This clone was observed a single time. The receptor was isolated from a human donor with melanoma. Here the sequenced sample was CD8+ T cells sorted from blood (inferred from file names), taken from a patient given nivolumab and ipilimumab in sequence.

The DNA for the CDR3 is TGTGCCAGCAGCCCGGATGCGGGTCTGTACTTC. It yields the protein CASSPDAGLYF. The chain uses TRBV14 and TRBJ2-7; maybe TRBD2 (5 bases). The CDR3 has 11 residues. CDR1 and CDR2 (germline): SGHDN, FVKESK. V dropped 4 bases and J dropped 12 bases, with 13 bases sitting between them.